The rows below give T cell receptor beta chains drawn from one sample of a study of beta chain features in type 1 diabetes. This table comes from immunoSEQ multiplex PCR, and its TCRdb copy is limited to in-frame clones, with some not included. Of more than 250,000 clones listed, 15% are singletons. Material for sequencing was naive CD4+ T cells from blood. The receptor set was obtained from a man between 18 and 35 years old with type 1 diabetes. Each CDR3 is given without its conserved first and last residue.

V: TRBV27
J: TRBJ2-5
CDR3: ASRAGQQETQY

V: TRBV11-2
J: TRBJ1-1
CDR3: ASSLAGQITEAF

V: TRBV6-5
J: TRBJ2-7
CDR3: ASSYLGGTYEQY

V: TRBV9
J: TRBJ2-7
CDR3: ASSVVGQGGEQY

V: TRBV30
J: TRBJ1-5
CDR3: AWSVLSDNQPQH

V: TRBV2
J: TRBJ1-5
CDR3: ASTMDRSNQPQH

V: TRBV14
J: TRBJ2-2
CDR3: ASRPSGNTGELF

V: TRBV6-5
J: TRBJ2-5
CDR3: ASSSVVAGQVTQY

V: TRBV21-1
J: TRBJ1-2
CDR3: ASSAPRENYGYT

V: TRBV29-1
J: TRBJ2-1
CDR3: SFRDRDHNEQF